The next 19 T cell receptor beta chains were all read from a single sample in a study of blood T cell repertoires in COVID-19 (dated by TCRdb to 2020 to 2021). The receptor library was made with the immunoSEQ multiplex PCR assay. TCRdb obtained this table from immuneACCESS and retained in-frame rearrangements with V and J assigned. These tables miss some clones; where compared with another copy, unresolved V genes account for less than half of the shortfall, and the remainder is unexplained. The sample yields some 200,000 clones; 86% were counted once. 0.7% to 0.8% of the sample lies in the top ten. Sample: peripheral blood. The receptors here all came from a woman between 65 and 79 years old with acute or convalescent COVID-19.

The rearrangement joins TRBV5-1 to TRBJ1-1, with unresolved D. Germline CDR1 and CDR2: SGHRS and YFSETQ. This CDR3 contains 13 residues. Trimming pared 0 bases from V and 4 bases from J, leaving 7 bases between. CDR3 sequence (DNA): TGCGCCAGCAGCTTGGTAGGAGCCACTGAAGCTTTCTTT. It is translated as CASSLVGATEAFF. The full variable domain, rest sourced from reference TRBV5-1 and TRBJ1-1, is KAGVTQTPRYLIKTRGQQVTLSCSPISGHRSVSWYQQTPGQGLQFLFEYFSETQRNKGNFPGRFSGRQFSNSRSEMNVSTLELGDSALYLCASSLVGATEAFFGQGTRLTVV.

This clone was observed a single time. This CDR3 is CASSRARNSYNEQFF. CDR3 nucleotide sequence: TGTGCCAGCAGCCGAGCCCGAAATTCCTACAATGAGCAGTTCTTC. This rearrangement joins TRBV6-5 to TRBJ2-1; the D is unclear. The germline gives CDR1 MNHEY, CDR2 SVGAGI. V lost 6 bases to trimming and J lost 1 base, with 13 bases between them. This CDR3 is built from 15 residues.

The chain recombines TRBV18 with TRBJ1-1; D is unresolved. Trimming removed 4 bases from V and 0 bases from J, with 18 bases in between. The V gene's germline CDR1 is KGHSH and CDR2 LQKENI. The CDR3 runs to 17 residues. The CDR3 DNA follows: TGTGCCAGCTCACGGGTACATGGGGAGACTGTGAACACTGAAGCTTTCTTT. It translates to CASSRVHGETVNTEAFF.

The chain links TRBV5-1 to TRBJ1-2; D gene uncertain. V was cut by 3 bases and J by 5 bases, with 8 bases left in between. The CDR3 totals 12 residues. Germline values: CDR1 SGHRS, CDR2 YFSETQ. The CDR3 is CASSSTVYGYTF. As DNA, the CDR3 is TGCGCCAGCAGCTCAACGGTATATGGCTACACCTTC.

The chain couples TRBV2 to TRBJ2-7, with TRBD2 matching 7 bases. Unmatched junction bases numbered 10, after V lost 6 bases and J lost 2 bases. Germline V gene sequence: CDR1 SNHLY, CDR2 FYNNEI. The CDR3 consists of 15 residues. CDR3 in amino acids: CASRPLAGLAYEQYF. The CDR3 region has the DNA TGTGCCAGCAGACCCTTAGCGGGCTTAGCCTACGAGCAGTACTTC.

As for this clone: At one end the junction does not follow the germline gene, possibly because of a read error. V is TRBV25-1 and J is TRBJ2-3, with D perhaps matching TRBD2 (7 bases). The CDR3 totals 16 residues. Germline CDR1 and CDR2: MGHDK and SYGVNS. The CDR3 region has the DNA TGTGCCAGCAGCGAATCCCCGGGGGGCCTCACAGATACGCAGTATTTT. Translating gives CASSESPGGLTDTQYF.

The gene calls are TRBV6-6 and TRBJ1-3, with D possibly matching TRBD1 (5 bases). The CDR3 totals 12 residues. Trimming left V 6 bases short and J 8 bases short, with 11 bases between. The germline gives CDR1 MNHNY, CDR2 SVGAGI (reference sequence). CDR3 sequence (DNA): TGTGCCAGCAGCAGGACAACGGACACCATATATTTT. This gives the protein CASSRTTDTIYF.

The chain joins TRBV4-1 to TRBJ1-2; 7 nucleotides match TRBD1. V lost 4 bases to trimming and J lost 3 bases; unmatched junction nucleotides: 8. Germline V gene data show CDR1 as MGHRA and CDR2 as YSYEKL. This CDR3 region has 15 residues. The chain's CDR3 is CASSLTSGTDYGYTF. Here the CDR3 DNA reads TGCGCCAGCAGCCTGACCTCCGGGACAGACTATGGCTACACCTTC.

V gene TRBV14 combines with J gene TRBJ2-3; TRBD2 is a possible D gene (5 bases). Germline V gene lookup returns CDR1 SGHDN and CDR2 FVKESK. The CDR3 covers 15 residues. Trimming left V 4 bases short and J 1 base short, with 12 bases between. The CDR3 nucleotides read TGTGCCAGCAGCCCCCGGACTGGCGGCACAGATACGCAGTATTTT. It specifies CASSPRTGGTDTQYF.

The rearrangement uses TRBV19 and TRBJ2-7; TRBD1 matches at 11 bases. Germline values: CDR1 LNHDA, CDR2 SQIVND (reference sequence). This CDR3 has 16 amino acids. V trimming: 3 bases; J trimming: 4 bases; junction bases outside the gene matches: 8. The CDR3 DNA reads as TGTGCCAGTAGTATTCCCCGGACAGGGGGCGCGTACGAGCAGTACTTC. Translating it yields CASSIPRTGGAYEQYF.

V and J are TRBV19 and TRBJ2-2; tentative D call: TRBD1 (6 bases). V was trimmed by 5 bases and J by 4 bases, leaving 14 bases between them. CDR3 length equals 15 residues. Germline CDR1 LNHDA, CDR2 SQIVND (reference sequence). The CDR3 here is CASSAPRGSTGELFF. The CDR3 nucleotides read TGTGCCAGTAGTGCGCCCAGGGGAAGCACCGGGGAGCTGTTTTTT.

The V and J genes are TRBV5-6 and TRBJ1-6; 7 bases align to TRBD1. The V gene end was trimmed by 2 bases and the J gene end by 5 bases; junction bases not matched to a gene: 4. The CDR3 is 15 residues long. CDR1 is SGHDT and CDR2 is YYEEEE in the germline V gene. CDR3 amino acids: CASSFRTGHNSPLHF. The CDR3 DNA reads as TGTGCCAGCAGCTTCCGGACAGGACATAATTCACCCCTCCACTTT. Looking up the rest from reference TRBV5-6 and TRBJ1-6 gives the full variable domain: DAGVTQSPTHLIKTRGQQVTLRCSPKSGHDTVSWYQQALGQGPQFIFQYYEEEERQRGNFPDRFSGHQFPNYSSELNVNALLLGDSALYLCASSFRTGHNSPLHFGNGTRLTVT.

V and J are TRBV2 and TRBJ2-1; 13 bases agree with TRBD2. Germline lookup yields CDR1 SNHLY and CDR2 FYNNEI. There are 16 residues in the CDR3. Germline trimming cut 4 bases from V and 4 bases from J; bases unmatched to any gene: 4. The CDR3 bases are TGTGCCAGCAGTGTAACGGGACTAGCGGGGTACAATGAGCAGTTCTTC. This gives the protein CASSVTGLAGYNEQFF.

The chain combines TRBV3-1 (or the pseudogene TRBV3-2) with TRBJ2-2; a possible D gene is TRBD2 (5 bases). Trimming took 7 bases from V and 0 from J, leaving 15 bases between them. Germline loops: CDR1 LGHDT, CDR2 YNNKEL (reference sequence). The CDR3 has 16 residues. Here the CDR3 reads CASTERLTTNTGELFF. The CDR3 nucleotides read TGTGCCAGCACCGAGCGGCTCACGACGAACACCGGGGAGCTGTTTTTT.

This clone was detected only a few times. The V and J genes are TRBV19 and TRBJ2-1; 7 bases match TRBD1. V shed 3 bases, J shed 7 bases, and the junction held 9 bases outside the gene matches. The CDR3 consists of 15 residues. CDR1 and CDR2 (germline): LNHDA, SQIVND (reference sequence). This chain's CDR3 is CASSMLVTGMNEQFF. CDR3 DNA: TGTGCCAGTAGTATGCTGGTGACAGGGATGAATGAGCAGTTCTTC.

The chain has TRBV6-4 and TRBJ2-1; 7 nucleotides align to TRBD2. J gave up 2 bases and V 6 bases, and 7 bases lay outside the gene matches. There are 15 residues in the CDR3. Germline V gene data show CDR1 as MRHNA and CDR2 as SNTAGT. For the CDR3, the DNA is TGTGCCAGCAGAGTGACAAGCGGGGCCTACAATGAGCAGTTCTTC. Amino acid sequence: CASRVTSGAYNEQFF.

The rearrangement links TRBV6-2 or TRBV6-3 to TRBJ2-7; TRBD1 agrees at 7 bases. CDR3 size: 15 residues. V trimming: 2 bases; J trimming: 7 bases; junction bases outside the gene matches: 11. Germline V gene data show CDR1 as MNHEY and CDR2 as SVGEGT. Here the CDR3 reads CASSYGPGQLPEQYF. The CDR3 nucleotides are TGTGCCAGCAGTTACGGCCCGGGACAGCTGCCGGAGCAGTACTTC.

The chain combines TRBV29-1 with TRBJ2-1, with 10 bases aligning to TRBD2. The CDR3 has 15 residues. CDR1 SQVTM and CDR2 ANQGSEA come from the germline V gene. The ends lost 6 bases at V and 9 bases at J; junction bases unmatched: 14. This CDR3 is CSVDAALAGATEQFF. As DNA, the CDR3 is TGCAGCGTCGATGCGGCCCTAGCGGGAGCCACTGAGCAGTTCTTC.

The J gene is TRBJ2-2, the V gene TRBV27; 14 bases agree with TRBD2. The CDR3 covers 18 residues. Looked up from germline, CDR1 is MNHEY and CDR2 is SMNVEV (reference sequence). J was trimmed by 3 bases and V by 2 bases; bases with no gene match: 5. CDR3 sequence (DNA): TGTGCCAGCAGTTTACGACTAGCGGGAGGGCCGGACACCGGGGAGCTGTTTTTT. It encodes CASSLRLAGGPDTGELFF.